This T cell receptor (beta chain) was captured in a study of blood T cell repertoires in COVID-19 (dated by TCRdb to 2018 to 2020). Notes on the research overall: Samples covering the acute and convalescent phases of COVID-19 were provided by collaborators in the United States, Italy and Spain. A de-identified subject ID, COVID-19 status, age in years and sex were almost always included in the sample metadata. Where available, HLA class I and class II types were obtained from metadata supplied by the sample provider rather than from assay-based typing. The samples were drawn from two sources: the first 160 participants of the ongoing ImmuneRACE study, and some 1,300 subjects contributed by 6 global collaborators. Subjects who had been exposed to COVID-19, were actively infected with it, or had recovered from it provided the deeply sampled blood TCRbeta repertoires that made up the dataset. The prospective study material was composed of cDNA or gDNA derived from T cells, B-cell-depleted T cells, or PBMCs. The repertoires were released in a freely available public database intended as a resource for research on the immune response to SARS-CoV-2. What the research found in general, with its limitations: Clinical and demographic metadata were provided uncurated, with the amount varying by source and participant.

The junction shows trimming of 7 bases on V and 4 bases on J, and the gene matches do not reach 5 bases of it. The CDR3, from cysteine to phenylalanine, totals 14 residues. The kept DNA is CDR3 alone, 42 bases in frame from the first base. The germline V gene (reference sequence) provides CDR1 LNHDA and CDR2 SQIVND. As for this clone: No cognate antigen has been identified for it. Base qualities were left out, and no much larger clone turns up one base away.

Each collaborating institution followed its own protocols to collect whole blood in K2EDTA tubes. Collaborator samples were shipped for TCRbeta analysis as frozen whole blood, isolated PBMCs, or DNA extracted from either sample type. TCRbeta CDR3 regions were amplified from genomic DNA by means of the immunoSEQ Assay, a bias-controlled multiplex PCR. The authors' pipeline ran thus. Nucleated cell counts per sample were estimated from amplification of reference gene primers within the assay. To quantify the absolute abundance of each unique TCRbeta CDR3 rearrangement, sequence reads were collapsed and filtered. For each sample, productive Simpson clonality was calculated by taking the square root of Simpson's diversity index across productive rearrangements. The immuneACCESS repertoire file appears here via TCRdb, limited to in-frame rearrangements. These files lack a portion of the clones; in checked studies, under half of the deficit traces to unresolved V genes, and the cause of the others is not known. V, J and clone size are those of that table, while D and trimming were read from the DNA. The sample table lists some 180,000 clones, approximately 80% of them with a count of one. In total, the top ten clones hold less than 15% of the sample.

The sequence is built from TRBV19 and TRBJ1-2, and 11 bases in between align with TRBD1. The specimen was peripheral blood. This receptor was identified in a human donor in a cohort sampled during active COVID-19. The DNA sequence is as follows: TGTGCCAGTACCGGGACAGGGGGTGGCTATGGCTACACCTTC. Translated, this gives CASTGTGGGYGYTF.